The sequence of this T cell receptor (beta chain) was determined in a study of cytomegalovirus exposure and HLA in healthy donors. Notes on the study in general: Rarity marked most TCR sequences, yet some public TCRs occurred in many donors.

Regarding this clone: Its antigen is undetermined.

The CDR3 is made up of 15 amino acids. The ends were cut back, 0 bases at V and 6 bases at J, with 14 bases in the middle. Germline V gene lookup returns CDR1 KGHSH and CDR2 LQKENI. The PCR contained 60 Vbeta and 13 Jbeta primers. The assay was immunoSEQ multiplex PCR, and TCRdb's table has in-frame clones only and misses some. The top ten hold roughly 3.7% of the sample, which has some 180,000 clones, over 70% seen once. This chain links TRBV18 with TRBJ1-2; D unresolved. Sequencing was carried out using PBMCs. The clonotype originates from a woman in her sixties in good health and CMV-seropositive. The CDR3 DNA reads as TGTGCCAGCTCACCACCCAACCCGGTCGGGGATGGCTACACCTTC. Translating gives CASSPPNPVGDGYTF.